This is a list of T cell receptor beta chains from one sample in a study of human T cells and chemical hapten exposure. MiXCR, applied by TCRdb to the RACE reads, yields one record per CDR3 protein. This sample has fewer than 200,000 distinct CDR3 sequences; 20% to 25% occur once, and the top ten carry 6% to 8%. The sequences come from whole blood, collected in connection with sensitization to the hapten diphenylcyclopropenone (DPC). Every receptor here comes from a woman aged 45-65 years with alopecia areata. Some clones in this sample may be carry-over from other donors' samples. Both conserved end residues are part of each CDR3. A D gene is named only where the DNA matches it firmly. Part of the rows lack a size; the others show once, few, many or a class for expanded clones.

>TRBJ2-7|few|TRBV11-2|NA
TGTGCCAGCAGCTTAGGTGCCTCCGACGAGCAGTACTTC
CASSLGASDEQYF
>TRBJ1-3|few|TRBV24-1|NA
TGTGCCACCAGTGATTCGGCCAGACAAATATATTTT
CATSDSARQIYF
>TRBJ1-2|NA|TRBV20-1|NA
TGCAGTGCTAGAGGCCCGTGGGGGGAAAACTATGGCTACACCTTC
CSARGPWGENYGYTF
>TRBJ2-3|few|TRBV29-1|NA
TGCAGCGTTGGTACCTATGGAAGCACAGATACGCAGTATTTT
CSVGTYGSTDTQYF
>TRBJ2-7|many|TRBV12-3/TRBV12-4|TRBD2
TGTGCCAGCAGCCCAAGCGGGAGTTTCTACGAGCAGTACTTC
CASSPSGSFYEQYF
>TRBJ1-6|NA|TRBV29-1|NA
TGCAGCGTTGAGGATCTGGGACACCTCCACTTT
CSVEDLGHLHF
>TRBJ2-3|NA|TRBV27|TRBD1
TGTGCCAGCAGTCTTCTCACGACAGGGGAGCCAGATACGCAGTATTTT
CASSLLTTGEPDTQYF
>TRBJ1-4|few|TRBV5-1|NA
TGCGCCAGCAGCTTTTCCTCTTGGACAGAAAAACTGTTTTTT
CASSFSSWTEKLFF
>TRBJ2-7|few|TRBV28|TRBD1
TGTGCCAGCCACATAGGGACAGGGCGGGTCTACGAGCAGTACTTC
CASHIGTGRVYEQYF
>TRBJ2-1|NA|TRBV20-1|TRBD2
TGCAGTGCTTCAAGCGGGAGGGCCTACAATGAGCAGTTCTTC
CSASSGRAYNEQFF
>TRBJ2-3|NA|TRBV29-1|TRBD2
TGCAGCGTAAGACTAGCGGGGAGAGATACGCAGTATTTT
CSVRLAGRDTQYF
>TRBJ1-1|NA|TRBV6-5|TRBD1
TGTGCCAGCAGCATGACAGGGGATGGAACTGAAGCTTTCTTT
CASSMTGDGTEAFF
>TRBJ2-5|NA|TRBV5-1|NA
TGCGCCAGCAGCTTGGGGCTTCGGGAGACCCAGTACTTC
CASSLGLRETQYF
>TRBJ2-2|NA|TRBV5-4|TRBD2
TGTGCCAGCAGCCGTTGGCGGGAGGGCCGTTCGTCCGGGGAGCTGTTTTTT
CASSRWREGRSSGELFF
>TRBJ2-7|many|TRBV7-2|TRBD2
TGTGCCAGCAGCTTAGACGCTAGCGGACCCTACGAGCAGTACTTC
CASSLDASGPYEQYF
>TRBJ2-3|NA|TRBV12-3/TRBV12-4|TRBD2
TGTGCCAGCAGTCCCCGGACTAGCGGGAGCTCAGATACGCAGTATTTT
CASSPRTSGSSDTQYF
>TRBJ2-1|few|TRBV7-3|NA
TGTGCCAGCAGCTCGGGGACGGAGCAGTTCTTC
CASSSGTEQFF
>TRBJ1-2|many|TRBV20-1|NA
TGCAGTGCTGAGCTATGGAGGGCGGGCTACACCTTC
CSAELWRAGYTF
>TRBJ2-3|few|TRBV3-1|TRBD2
TGTGCCAGCAGCCAAGATCGCGGGACTAGCCACACAGATACGCAGTATTTT
CASSQDRGTSHTDTQYF
>TRBJ1-4|few|TRBV7-6|TRBD1
TGTGCCAGCAGCTTAGTCGGGACAGTGGCCAATGAAAAACTGTTTTTT
CASSLVGTVANEKLFF
>TRBJ1-1|NA|TRBV10-3|NA
TGTGCCATCAGTGAGAAACTAGGCACTGAAGCTTTCTTT
CAISEKLGTEAFF
>TRBJ2-7|many|TRBV5-5|TRBD2
TGTGCCAGCAGCCAAATAGCGGGCCGGGAGGAGCAGTACTTC
CASSQIAGREEQYF
>TRBJ1-1|few|TRBV7-9|NA
TGTGCCAGCAGCTTACTCCAGGGGCCAGACACTGAAGCTTTCTTT
CASSLLQGPDTEAFF
>TRBJ2-1|NA|TRBV15|NA
TGTGCCACCAGCAACGGACTCTCCTACAATGAGCAGTTCTTC
CATSNGLSYNEQFF
>TRBJ2-1|NA|TRBV12-5|NA
TGTGCTAGTCGCCGGGACACCAACAATGAGCAGTTCTTC
CASRRDTNNEQFF
>TRBJ1-4|few|TRBV6-1|NA
TGTGCCAGCAGTGAAGTAGCTAATGAAAAACTGTTTTTT
CASSEVANEKLFF
>TRBJ2-4|NA|TRBV20-1|TRBD2
TGCAGTGCTAGTCCGGGACTAGTTTACATTCAGTACTTC
CSASPGLVYIQYF
>TRBJ2-7|NA|TRBV14|NA
TGTGCCAGCAGCCAAGGGTCCTGGGGACTGTACTACGAGCAGTACTTC
CASSQGSWGLYYEQYF
>TRBJ2-3|few|TRBV20-1|NA
TGCAGTGCTAGTAAACCCCCAGATACGCAGTATTTT
CSASKPPDTQYF
>TRBJ2-5|NA|TRBV29-1|NA
TGCAGCGTTGATCACGGGGGCCCGGAGACCCAGTACTTC
CSVDHGGPETQYF
>TRBJ1-2|NA|TRBV12-3/TRBV12-4|NA
TGTGCCAGCAGGCTTAGAAATAATAACTATGGCTACACCTTC
CASRLRNNNYGYTF